This T cell receptor beta chain was captured by sequencing in a study of Graves' ophthalmopathy and Graves' hyperthyroidism. The study's findings and limits: Ophthalmopathy versus stable hyperthyroidism: 13-signature model gave 87.88% sensitivity, approximately 80% specificity. Among thyroid clonotypes expanded above 0.001 frequency, most also appeared in blood.

This clonotype was detected many times. What it binds is not known. From germline, CDR1 is ENHRY and CDR2 SYGVKD. The CDR3 consists of 15 residues. The junction had 4 bases not matched to a gene; V was cut back by 4 bases and J by 3 bases. Clinicians made diagnoses from clinical symptoms, serum thyroxine, TRAb, thyroid ultrasound and orbital computed tomography. Isolation of PBMCs was performed using about 9 ml of fresh peripheral blood. Amplified TCR beta CDR3 regions were obtained using RNA transcripts as template. HTBI primers were used in a first-round RT-PCR, which preceded a second-round multiplex PCR. From the multiplex PCR reads, TCRdb called clonotypes with MiXCR, one entry per CDR3 protein. Here the sample spans 600,000 to 650,000 distinct CDR3 sequences, roughly 20% being singletons.

This chain joins TRBV10-3 and TRBJ1-3; the match to TRBD1 covers 9 bases. Sequenced input: peripheral blood. This TCR came from a woman aged 18 to 35 with stable Graves' hyperthyroidism. Some clones in this sample may be carry-over from other donors' samples. CDR3 amino acids: CAISGPGQGGNTIYF. Here the CDR3 DNA reads TGTGCCATCAGTGGGCCGGGACAGGGTGGAAACACCATATATTTT.